This T cell receptor beta chain comes out of a study of blood T cell repertoires in COVID-19. As processed by the authors: The authors estimated nucleated cell counts from reference gene primer amplification. Sequencing used immunoSEQ multiplex PCR; TCRdb keeps in-frame clones, though not all of them. The DNA gave D and trimming, while V, J and clone size come from that table. The sample yields some 87,000 clones, more than 75% seen once. Sequenced: peripheral blood. The sequence came from an elderly woman with active or convalescent COVID-19.

The CDR3 sequence: CASRLYSGTPYHF. In DNA, the CDR3 is TGTGCCAGCAGGCTCTATTCCGGGACACCCTATCATTTT. V is TRBV2 and J is TRBJ1-5; possible D gene TRBD1, 6 bases. The germline CDR1 and CDR2 sequences are SNHLY and FYNNEI. Trimming shortened V by 6 bases and J by 16 bases, and 22 bases separated the two germline ends. The CDR3 covers 13 residues. The full variable domain, with the rest looked up from reference TRBV2 and TRBJ1-5, is EPEVTQTPSHQVTQMGQEVILRCVPISNHLYFYWYRQILGQKVEFLVSFYNNEISEKSEIFDDQFSVERPDGSNFTLKIRSTKLEDSAMYFCASRLYSGTPYHFGDGTRLSIL.